This TCR beta chain originates from a study of Ad26.COV2.S vaccination and SARS-CoV-2 variants. Across the study: Into the muscle, Ad26.COV2.S was dosed once or twice, 56 days apart.

Germline V gene lookup returns CDR1 MNHNY and CDR2 SVGAGI (reference sequence). With 5 bases removed from V and 5 bases from J, the gap between germline ends came to 15 bases. CDR3 length: 14 amino acids. The method was immunoSEQ multiplex PCR; TCRdb's version includes in-frame clones alone and lacks a portion of them. The repertoire holds roughly 680,000 clones, with approximately 88% as singletons. Noted treatment: around 19 received Ad26.COV2.S at low or high dose, single or two shots; about 5 received placebo; per-sample allocation not given. The samples were gathered on day 63 after the first injection of vaccine or placebo. Based in Boston, the donor was an adult of 18-55 years.

This specimen consisted of peripheral blood, obtained in a trial of Ad26.COV2.S vaccine versus placebo. The chain has TRBV6-6 and TRBJ2-5, with D possibly matching TRBD2 (6 bases). This sequence originates from a person aged 18-65 years who received the Ad26.COV2.S COVID-19 vaccine or a placebo. CDR3 sequence: CASSPYGSGETQYF. DNA of the CDR3: TGTGCCAGCAGTCCCTACGGGAGTGGGGAGACCCAGTACTTC.